This T cell receptor (beta chain) was obtained from a study of cytomegalovirus exposure and HLA in healthy donors. V gave up 3 bases and J gave up 9 bases; unmatched junction bases: 6. The length of the CDR3 is 15 residues. Germline V lookup: CDR1 SGHRS, CDR2 YFSETQ. A multiplex PCR was run with 60 Vbeta primers and 13 Jbeta primers. Sequenced by immunoSEQ multiplex PCR; TCRdb stores in-frame clones only, minus some. The sample data list approximately 130,000 clones. Sequenced sample: PBMCs. The receptor's source is a woman between 55 and 75 years old in good health and CMV-seronegative. The genes are TRBV5-1 and TRBJ1-6; 10 bases line up with TRBD1. DNA of the CDR3: TGCGCCAGCAGCTCTGGGACAGGGGTATTTTCACCCCTCCACTTT. Translation: CASSSGTGVFSPLHF. Full variable domain (rest looked up from reference TRBV5-1 and TRBJ1-6): KAGVTQTPRYLIKTRGQQVTLSCSPISGHRSVSWYQQTPGQGLQFLFEYFSETQRNKGNFPGRFSGRQFSNSRSEMNVSTLELGDSALYLCASSSGTGVFSPLHFGNGTRLTVT.